This TCR beta chain appears in the sequencing data of a study of blood T cell repertoires in COVID-19. The overall study: There were acute and convalescent COVID-19 samples, and they came from the United States, Italy and Spain. Sample material is recorded as cDNA or gDNA derived from T cells, B-cell-depleted T cells, or PBMCs.

The CDR3 totals 15 residues. Looked up from germline, CDR1 is SQVTM and CDR2 is ANQGSEA. V lost 7 bases to trimming and J lost 6 bases, with 22 bases between them. In the authors' methods: Amplification with reference gene primers provided the estimates of nucleated cell counts. Only in-frame clones appear in the TCRdb table, and some are missing; sequencing was by immunoSEQ multiplex PCR. V and J calls and clone size are those listed in that table; D and trimming were worked out from the DNA. In the table there are around 94,000 clones, about 72% of which are singletons. This clone was recorded a few times.

The sequence was collected from a man between 60 and 75 years old with active or convalescent COVID-19. This sequence joins TRBV29-1 and TRBJ2-1; maybe TRBD1 (7 bases). The sample was peripheral blood. The CDR3: CSAPGTAGRANEQFF. CDR3 DNA sequence: TGCAGCGCCCCAGGGACAGCGGGTCGTGCCAATGAGCAGTTCTTC.